The 14 T cell receptor beta chains listed next were all sequenced from one sample in a study of spatial heterogeneity in lung cancer. TCRdb re-called the 5' RACE reads with MiXCR, one entry per CDR3 protein. The sample carries around 100,000 distinct CDR3 sequences, roughly 10% recorded once. Time point given: blood at routine non-recurrence follow-up after resection. The material sequenced was PBMCs, taken at follow-up. Every receptor here comes from a female donor with early-stage non-small cell lung cancer.

This clonotype was detected a few times. This chain links TRBV2 with TRBJ2-7; no clear D. V gave up 6 bases and J gave up 2 bases, with 14 bases separating them. Germline V lookup: CDR1 SNHLY, CDR2 FYNNEI. The CDR3 is 14 amino acids. The DNA for the CDR3 is TGTGCCAGCAGGATTGGGTCTGCAACCTACGAGCAGTACGTC. Residues: CASRIGSATYEQYV.

The rearrangement uses TRBV12-3 or TRBV12-4 and TRBJ1-3, with D unresolved. Trimming took off 2 bases at V and 16 bases at J, with 18 bases between the two ends. This CDR3 is built from 13 residues. CDR3 in DNA: TGTGCCAGCAGTTTACCGCGTCAAGAGTCTACGTATTTT. This codes for CASSLPRQESTYF.

The V and J genes are TRBV6-1 and TRBJ2-3; no reliable D call. The CDR3 sequence is 15 residues long. Germline V gene sequence: CDR1 MNHNS, CDR2 SASEGT. The germline V and J ends were trimmed by 2 bases and 2 bases, with 11 bases remaining between them. CDR3 bases: TGTGCCAGCAGTGAATCATGGGGTCCCACAGATACGCAGTATTTT. Translating it yields CASSESWGPTDTQYF.

This clonotype was picked up a small number of times. The V call is TRBV20-1, the J call TRBJ2-2; 9 nucleotides match TRBD2. Germline CDR1 reads DFQATT; CDR2 reads SNEGSKA (reference sequence). This CDR3 spans 16 amino acids. J was trimmed by 2 bases and V by 2 bases; bases with no gene match: 6. Written as DNA, the CDR3 is TGCAGTGCTAGAATTTCGGGACTAGCCAACACCGGGGAGCTGTTTTTT. It encodes CSARISGLANTGELFF.

This clonotype was observed a handful of times. The rearrangement joins TRBV29-1 to TRBJ2-1, with a weak D call TRBD2 (6 bases). Germline V lookup: CDR1 SQVTM, CDR2 ANQGSEA. The V gene lost 3 bases and the J gene lost 5 bases, with 14 bases spanning the gap. CDR3 length: 14 amino acids. This chain's CDR3 is CSVESVADNNEQFF. CDR3 nucleotides: TGCAGCGTTGAGTCAGTAGCGGATAACAATGAGCAGTTCTTC.

Written as DNA, the CDR3 is TGTGCCAGCAGTTACTCGACGGAACCTCGTTCACCCCTCCACTTT. Protein: CASSYSTEPRSPLHF. The chain joins TRBV6-5 to TRBJ1-6; the D is unclear. Trimming took off 0 bases at V and 9 bases at J, with 12 bases between the two ends. CDR3 size: 15 residues. Germline V lookup: CDR1 MNHEY, CDR2 SVGAGI.

The chain couples TRBV28 to TRBJ1-6, with unresolved D. The V end was cut by 2 bases, the J end by 5 bases, with 7 bases between. This CDR3 comprises 14 residues. Germline loops: CDR1 MDHEN, CDR2 SYDVKM. The CDR3 coding sequence is TGTGCCAGCAGTTTAACAACTGATAATTCACCCCTCCACTTT. Its protein is CASSLTTDNSPLHF.

This clonotype turned up a few times. The V and J genes are TRBV5-1 and TRBJ1-5; 8 nucleotides agree with TRBD1. The CDR3 extends over 15 amino acids. Trimming at V came to 4 bases and at J to 6 bases, leaving 9 bases not matched to a gene. CDR1 and CDR2 (germline): SGHRS, YFSETQ. Here the CDR3 DNA reads TGCGCCAGCAGCGCCCAGGGGGCAGAAGGTCAGCCCCAGCATTTT. This codes for CASSAQGAEGQPQHF.

This clonotype was counted ten times or more. This chain uses TRBV29-1 with TRBJ2-3; 7 positions match TRBD2. Germline lookup yields CDR1 SQVTM and CDR2 ANQGSEA. The CDR3 is made up of 14 amino acids. After removal of 6 bases from V and 0 bases from J, the junction contained 6 bases not matched to a gene. The CDR3 DNA is TGCAGCGTCGGCGGGAGTTCTAGCACAGATACGCAGTATTTT. Translated: CSVGGSSSTDTQYF.

With respect to this clonotype: A read error may produce the germline difference seen at one junction end. CDR3 sequence reads: CASSQGYAGGPRELYF. The CDR3 nucleotides are TGTGCCAGCAGCCAAGGGTATGCGGGAGGGCCAAGGGAGCTGTACTTC. The chain has TRBV4-2 and TRBJ2-7, with 9 bases that match TRBD2. Looked up from germline, CDR1 is LGHNA and CDR2 is YNFKEQ. The CDR3 extends over 16 amino acids.

This clonotype was seen only a few times. The chain links TRBV19 to TRBJ2-1; 9 bases line up with TRBD2. Trimming removed 5 bases from V and 2 bases from J; junction bases left unmatched: 7. The V gene's germline CDR1 is LNHDA and CDR2 SQIVND (reference sequence). This CDR3 comprises 16 residues. The DNA for the CDR3 is TGTGCCAGTAGTGGGGCGGGAGGGGTCGCCTACAATGAGCAGTTCTTC. This encodes CASSGAGGVAYNEQFF.

This clonotype was counted ten times or more. The chain employs TRBV28 and TRBJ1-1; 7 bases agree with TRBD1. This CDR3 region has 15 residues. V dropped 6 bases and J dropped 0; count of bases not matched to a gene: 7. CDR1 MDHEN and CDR2 SYDVKM come from the germline V gene. This chain's CDR3 is CASRLRQGLNTEAFF. The CDR3 DNA follows: TGTGCCAGCAGACTACGACAGGGTCTGAACACTGAAGCTTTCTTT.

The V call is TRBV5-1, the J call TRBJ1-3; D is undetermined. The CDR3 sequence is 13 residues long. V was cut by 3 bases and J by 2 bases, with 6 bases left in between. Germline CDR1 is SGHRS and CDR2 is YFSETQ. This chain's CDR3 is CASSSAPGNTIYF. The CDR3 nucleotides read TGCGCCAGCAGCTCCGCACCTGGAAACACCATATATTTT.

The sample holds many counts of this clonotype. The rearrangement joins TRBV27 to TRBJ2-3; TRBD2 is a possible D gene (6 bases). Per the germline V gene, CDR1 is MNHEY and CDR2 is SMNVEV (reference sequence). This CDR3 has 12 residues. V was trimmed by 6 bases and J by 9 bases, leaving 13 bases between them. In nucleotides, the CDR3 is TGTGCCAGCAGGCAAACTAGCCGAACGCAGTATTTT. It specifies CASRQTSRTQYF.